The present entry profiles one T cell receptor beta chain with its context. It has no known antigen specificity. No qualities accompany the bases; no much larger clone lies one base away. CDR3 length: 13 amino acids, cysteine to phenylalanine. Here the CDR3 DNA is all that survives: 39 bases in frame from base 1. The junction carries 8 bases between V and J, which are trimmed by 1 base and 6 bases respectively. The germline V gene yields SGHTA for CDR1 and FQGNSA for CDR2. The method behind the library was 5' RACE. Sequencing was performed on an Illumina HiSeq 2500. The second PCR ran for about 7 to 11 cycles and used a J-beta primer mix along with a sample-barcoded 5' primer. Each TCR beta cDNA molecule received a unique molecular identifier from a template-switch 5' adaptor carrying 12 random nucleotides. Each sample yielded at least 3 million CDR3-containing paired-end reads. First-strand cDNA synthesis was performed from all RNA using the Mint cDNA synthesis kit, with priming by a TRBC-specific oligonucleotide. After uracil-DNA glycosylase treatment, a first 18-cycle PCR used universal primers M1SS and BC2_uni_R on all cDNA. As for the original processing: For normalization, 1 million high-quality reads were randomly selected from each sample, with every read carrying a distinct molecular identifier. Instead of being binned into consensus sequences, reads that shared molecular identifiers were thrown out. MiTCR, run with a Q25 quality threshold and the strictest error-elimination algorithm, handled CDR3 identification, clonotype clustering and error correction. A nonparametric unseen species model with Euler transformation was used to estimate lower-bound total TCR beta diversity. The public reads were reanalyzed by TCRdb: fastp trimming at Q25, MiXCR alignment, in-frame beta chains only. Rows are unified per CDR3 protein, each entry keeping the most common DNA and genes. Clone size and V and J calls follow TCRdb, not the original study. Recorded for this sample are 600,000 or so distinct CDR3 sequences; around 50% of them occurred a single time. In total, the top ten clones hold 20% to 25% of the sample.

This sample was taken from a study of blood T cells in healthy people across ages (dated by TCRdb to about 2015). With regard to the full study: In model experiments, roughly one uniquely barcoded TCR beta cDNA molecule per two T cells was captured by template switching. The study measured age-related changes in TCR beta repertoire diversity using deep sequencing normalized with unique cDNA molecular identifiers. Donors were grouped into four age groups: young (average roughly 15 years), middle-aged (under 40), aged (about 59) and long-lived (about 82). Donors of different ages were randomly distributed across sequencing lanes to avoid experimental bias. Two additional independent replicas of 1 million unique cDNA reads from the same blood draw were analyzed for two donors (one aged 18 to 29 and one aged 80 or older). Beyond this particular receptor, the publication reports: The long-lived group showed more naive CD4+ T cells, fewer expanded clones and increased TCR diversity than the aged group, suggesting age selection. Bulk unsorted PBMC profiling prevented conclusive comparison of naive and antigen-experienced compartments. Because the CMV infection status of the donors was unknown, age-related changes in expanded clonotypes may potentially have been confounded. Observed TCR beta diversity per million T cells fell roughly linearly with age, and a significant reduction was already apparent by age around 39. Estimates of total diversity from one million sequenced T cells were regarded as lower bounds and underestimates. There was a strong correlation between observed TCR beta diversity and the percentage of naive T cells measured by flow cytometry.

Donors were 39 systemically healthy Caucasian individuals from Russia aged roughly 6 to 90 years. Each donor gave roughly 9.5 milliliters of peripheral blood, collected into EDTA-treated Vacutainer tubes. Ficoll-Paque density-gradient centrifugation was used to isolate PBMCs, with at least 6 million per sample. Trizol reagent was used to extract total RNA from the PBMCs, yielding at least 5 micrograms per sample. The percentages of naive CD45RAhigh/CD27high T cells were determined by flow cytometry on a PBMC aliquot from every donor. The chain links TRBV7-2 with TRBJ2-3; the D gene is unclear. This receptor was identified in a man of 80 years or more in good health. Sequencing used blood. The DNA sequence follows: TGTGCCAGCAGCTTAGTGCGTGTGGATACGCAGTATTTT. Its protein is CASSLVRVDTQYF.